This TCR beta chain was identified in a study of T cell responses to AZD1222 COVID-19 vaccine. Findings of the study overall: Baseline seropositivity occurred in only a handful of AZD1222 recipients. Spike-specific TCR breadth and depth both grew after two AZD1222 doses.

Germline V gives CDR1 SGHTA, CDR2 FQGNSA. Trimming took off 1 base at V and 8 bases at J, with 8 bases between the two ends. This CDR3 spans 12 amino acids. This clone turned up a few times. Its antigen is still unknown. Here immunoSEQ multiplex PCR was the method, and the copy in TCRdb shows in-frame clones only, minus some. The sample records approximately 150,000 clones, about 92% being singletons. The sequencing here drew on peripheral blood, taken on day 0 of MenACWY control vaccination. The receptor comes from an adult in good health. V is TRBV7-2 and J is TRBJ1-2; D gene unclear. In nucleotides, the CDR3 is TGTGCCAGCAGCTTAGGACGGGAAGGCTACACCTTC. This sequence encodes CASSLGREGYTF.